These 22 T cell receptor beta chains originate from one sample sequenced in a study of T cells in Graves' hyperthyroidism and ophthalmopathy. Researchers took RNA transcripts and amplified the TCR beta CDR3 regions from them. During a first-round RT-PCR of the TCR CDR3, the HTBI primer set was used. Using its own MiXCR run on the multiplex PCR reads, TCRdb lists one record per CDR3 protein. The sample shows approximately 400,000 distinct CDR3 sequences, about 18% of them seen only once. Sequencing input: blood. These receptors originate from a man aged 18 to 30 with Graves' ophthalmopathy.

This clonotype was detected a few times. The chain joins TRBV6-1 to TRBJ1-2; possible D gene TRBD1, 6 bases. Germline-derived CDR1 and CDR2 are MNHNS and SASEGT. Trimming shortened V by 9 bases and J by 8 bases, and 13 bases separated the two germline ends. This CDR3 has 11 amino acids. The CDR3 DNA sequence: TGTGCCAGTTTACAGGGCCCCGGCTACACCTTC. Encoded protein: CASLQGPGYTF.

J is TRBJ2-3 and V is TRBV11-2; 7 positions agree with TRBD2. Germline V CDR1 and CDR2: SGHAT, FQNNGV. The CDR3 contains 15 residues. Trimming took 6 bases from V and 3 from J; bases not matched to a gene: 9. The CDR3, as DNA: TGTGCCAGCAGTTCGAGACTAGCTAAGACAGATACGCAGTATTTT. Protein product: CASSSRLAKTDTQYF.

This clonotype was seen a handful of times. The chain has TRBV20-1 and TRBJ1-5, with a weak D call TRBD1 (5 bases). The CDR3 totals 11 residues. Deletions cut 6 bases from V and 6 bases from J, with 9 bases between. Germline V gives CDR1 DFQATT, CDR2 SNEGSKA (reference sequence). Here the CDR3 reads CSAIDSQPQHF. Here the CDR3 DNA reads TGCAGTGCCATTGACAGTCAGCCCCAGCATTTT.

This clonotype has at least ten counts. V usage is TRBV5-6 and J usage is TRBJ2-5; the D call may be TRBD1 or TRBD2 (5 bases each). CDR1 SGHDT and CDR2 YYEEEE come from the germline V gene. The CDR3 contains 15 residues. Trimming stripped 3 bases from V and 4 bases from J, with 16 bases between. CDR3 loop: CASSSTTRGLETQYF. The CDR3 nucleotides read TGTGCCAGCAGCTCGACTACCCGGGGCCTAGAGACCCAGTACTTC.

This clonotype was seen a few times. This chain's CDR3 is CASSIGLAGVNEQFF. The CDR3 coding sequence is TGTGCCAGTAGTATTGGGCTAGCGGGTGTCAATGAGCAGTTCTTC. The chain links TRBV19 to TRBJ2-1; 8 positions agree with TRBD2. Unmatched junction bases numbered 7, after V lost 3 bases and J lost 6 bases. This CDR3 is built from 15 residues. CDR1 is LNHDA and CDR2 is SQIVND in the germline V gene (reference sequence).

V gene TRBV19 combines with J gene TRBJ1-5; no definite D call. This CDR3 spans 14 amino acids. V lost 8 bases and J lost 0, with 11 bases in between. Germline V gene data show CDR1 as LNHDA and CDR2 as SQIVND (reference sequence). The CDR3 coding sequence is TGTGCCAGTGGTACGGCAGATAGCAATCAGCCCCAGCATTTT. Amino acids: CASGTADSNQPQHF.

This clonotype was recorded at least ten times. The rearrangement joins TRBV24-1 to TRBJ1-2; 8 bases line up with TRBD1. Germline V gives CDR1 KGHDR, CDR2 SFDVKD. The CDR3 runs 16 residues. J was trimmed by 4 bases and V by 4 bases; bases with no gene match: 10. The CDR3 sequence is CATSDRPGTGLYGYTF. In DNA, the CDR3 is TGTGCCACCAGTGACCGTCCCGGGACAGGACTCTATGGCTACACCTTC.

With respect to this clonotype: Just one base apart from a much larger clone, this may be a read error. The chain is built from TRBV28 and TRBJ1-5; D is unclear. CDR1 MDHEN and CDR2 SYDVKM come from the germline V gene. The CDR3 is made up of 17 amino acids. The CDR3 spells CASSLLGTLLRNQLQHF. In nucleotides, the CDR3 is TGTGCCAGCAGTTTATTGGGTACACTCCTGAGGAATCAGCTCCAGCATTTT.

The chain links TRBV6-1 to TRBJ2-7; possibly TRBD2 for D (6 bases). Germline V gene sequence: CDR1 MNHNS, CDR2 SASEGT. The CDR3 has 13 residues. Trimming shortened V by 0 bases and J by 6 bases, and 9 bases separated the two germline ends. The CDR3 bases are TGTGCCAGCAGTGAAGCGGGGGGACGCGAGCAGTACTTC. Amino acids: CASSEAGGREQYF.

In its sample, this clonotype was seen many times. V usage is TRBV2 and J usage is TRBJ1-6; D not resolved. In germline, CDR1 is SNHLY, CDR2 FYNNEI. CDR3 length: 13 amino acids. Trimming removed 8 bases from V and 7 bases from J, with 12 bases in between. The CDR3 coding sequence is TGTGCCAGCCGGACTAACCTGAATTCACCCCTCCACTTT. Its protein product is CASRTNLNSPLHF.

This clonotype was seen many times. This rearrangement joins TRBV13 to TRBJ2-7; D is ambiguous. Germline-derived CDR1 and CDR2 are PRHDT and FYEKMQ (reference sequence). Trimming took 2 bases from V and 0 from J, leaving 5 bases between them. The CDR3 runs to 13 residues. In DNA, the CDR3 is TGTGCCAGCAGCTTAATCTCCTCCTACGAGCAGTACTTC. Translating it yields CASSLISSYEQYF. The variable domain in full, with the rest retrieved from reference TRBV13 and TRBJ2-7, is AAGVIQSPRHLIKEKRETATLKCYPIPRHDTVYWYQQGPGQDPQFLISFYEKMQSDKGSIPDRFSAQQFSDYHSELNMSSLELGDSALYFCASSLISSYEQYFGPGTRLTVT.

A word on this clonotype: A much larger clone sits a single nucleotide away, making a read error possible. V and J are TRBV5-1 and TRBJ2-3, with D possibly being TRBD1 (6 bases). Trimming shortened V by 5 bases and J by 10 bases, and 14 bases separated the two germline ends. There are 12 residues in the CDR3. CDR1 SGHRS and CDR2 YFSETQ come from the germline V gene. CDR3 bases: TGCGCCAGCAGTCACTCAGGGGATGCGCAGTATTTT. This codes for CASSHSGDAQYF.

This clonotype was observed many times. The chain couples TRBV10-2 to TRBJ1-2; TRBD1 might be the D (5 bases). Germline V lookup: CDR1 WSHSY, CDR2 SAAADI. V was trimmed by 2 bases and J by 4 bases, leaving 11 bases between them. The CDR3 contains 14 residues. The CDR3 sequence is CASSERGGPYGYTF. The DNA of the CDR3 is TGCGCCAGCAGTGAGAGGGGTGGTCCCTATGGCTACACCTTC.

CDR3 sequence: CASSQAPGRTNTGELFF. CDR3 DNA sequence: TGCGCCAGCAGCCAGGCCCCGGGGCGGACGAACACCGGGGAGCTGTTTTTT. V usage is TRBV4-1 and J usage is TRBJ2-2; D assignment may be TRBD1 or TRBD2 (5 bases each). V was clipped by 3 bases and J by 0 bases, with 14 bases between them. The germline V gene has CDR1 MGHRA and CDR2 YSYEKL. The CDR3 sequence is 17 residues long.

The V and J genes are TRBV9 and TRBJ2-1; weak D call: TRBD1 (6 bases). This CDR3 spans 15 amino acids. Per germline, CDR1 SGDLS and CDR2 YYNGEE. The ends were cut back, 4 bases at V and 2 bases at J, with 13 bases in the middle. The CDR3 DNA reads TGTGCCAGCAGCACACACAGGGAACCCTACAATGAGCAGTTCTTC. Amino acids: CASSTHREPYNEQFF.

V and J are TRBV28 and TRBJ1-2; D is undetermined. The CDR3 has 10 amino acids. V lost 6 bases and J lost 8, with 7 bases in between. CDR1 is MDHEN, CDR2 SYDVKM, per germline. This CDR3 is CASSQRGYTF. CDR3 coding DNA: TGTGCCAGCAGCCAAAGAGGCTACACCTTC.

The CDR3 DNA follows: TGTGCCAGCAGCCCTAGCGGGAGGGTCTGGTATGAGCAGTTCTTC. It encodes CASSPSGRVWYEQFF. V usage is TRBV7-9 and J usage is TRBJ2-1; 12 bases match TRBD2. V lost 5 bases and J lost 8; bases outside the gene matches: 7. The CDR3 runs 15 residues. CDR1 and CDR2 (germline): SEHNR, FQNEAQ (reference sequence).

This clonotype was found a few times. The rearrangement uses TRBV18 and TRBJ1-5, with 10 bases aligning to TRBD1. The CDR3 is 16 residues long. V was pared by 6 bases and J by 4 bases, with 9 bases of the junction left unmatched. Germline assignment: CDR1 KGHSH and CDR2 LQKENI. The CDR3 loop is CASSSAGTGVNQPQHF. CDR3 in DNA: TGTGCCAGCTCTTCAGCCGGGACAGGGGTAAATCAGCCCCAGCATTTT.

The V call is TRBV12-3 or TRBV12-4, the J call TRBJ1-6, with D uncertain. The ends were cut back, 6 bases at V and 7 bases at J, with 10 bases in the middle. The length of the CDR3 is 13 residues. The CDR3: CASSRGRNSPLHF. The CDR3 DNA follows: TGTGCCAGCAGCAGAGGACGGAATTCACCCCTCCACTTT.

The sample holds a few counts of this clonotype. The chain has TRBV3-1 and TRBJ1-4; perhaps TRBD1 as D (5 bases). The CDR3 consists of 14 residues. The V gene's germline CDR1 is LGHDT and CDR2 YNNKEL (reference sequence). Deletions cut 2 bases from V and 4 bases from J, with 8 bases between. CDR3 in amino acids: CASSQPGGNEKLFF. The CDR3, as DNA: TGTGCCAGCAGCCAACCGGGGGGTAATGAAAAACTGTTTTTT.

This clonotype appeared once. This sequence joins TRBV9 and TRBJ2-1; 8 nucleotides match TRBD2. CDR3 size: 18 residues. Germline trimming cut 0 bases from V and 0 bases from J; bases unmatched to any gene: 8. Germline values: CDR1 SGDLS, CDR2 YYNGEE. The CDR3 region is CASSVVATSVSSYNEQFF. CDR3 nucleotides: TGTGCCAGCAGCGTAGTAGCGACTAGCGTAAGCTCCTACAATGAGCAGTTCTTC.

The chain uses TRBV2 and TRBJ1-2; tentatively, D is TRBD1 (5 bases). CDR1 is SNHLY and CDR2 is FYNNEI in the germline V gene. This CDR3 has 16 residues. V dropped 3 bases and J dropped 2 bases, with 16 bases sitting between them. The CDR3 sequence: CASSDWGDATNYGYTF. The CDR3 DNA follows: TGTGCCAGCAGTGATTGGGGGGATGCGACAAACTATGGCTACACCTTC.